This TCR beta chain was recorded in a study of patients and donors after allogeneic stem cell transplantation (dated by TCRdb to 2020 to 2022). Remarks on this clonotype: This receptor's antigen is unknown. Base qualities are not recorded, but no much larger clone differs from it by a single base.

Counted from cysteine to phenylalanine, this CDR3 has 16 amino acids. Here the CDR3 DNA is all that survives: 48 bases in frame from base 1. The V end loses 4 bases and the J end loses 11 bases, and a stretch of 26 bases separates them. The germline V gene provides CDR1 SGHTA and CDR2 FQGNSA. Library prep was done by RT-PCR. The sequencer was a NextSeq 550. TCRdb redid the processing of the public reads, applying fastp at Q25 and MiXCR, and retained in-frame beta chains. When rows share a CDR3 protein, they turn into one entry using the most common DNA and genes. The sample data list about 200,000 distinct CDR3 sequences, and less than 45% of these were observed just once. The top ten constitute about 33% of the sample.

The chain links TRBV7-2 with TRBJ1-1; tentative D gene TRBD1, with 5 bases matching. The TCR originated in a human donor who was either an allogeneic HSCT recipient or a stem cell or donor lymphocyte infusion donor (not recorded which). It is not recorded whose cells these are; they may come from a transplant donor. The sequencing input was blood, either unsorted or a sorted T cell fraction (not recorded which). CDR3 region: CASSSHPGTGAFLAFF. Here is the DNA: TGTGCCAGCAGCTCCCACCCCGGGACTGGGGCCTTTTTGGCTTTCTTT.